Each of the 29 T cell receptor beta chains below was sequenced from the same sample in a study of blood T cell repertoires in COVID-19 (dated by TCRdb to 2020 to 2022). Library method: the immunoSEQ multiplex PCR assay. Here the immuneACCESS table is served through TCRdb, limited to in-frame sequences with V and J called. Missing clones are a known gap in these copies; in checked studies unresolved V genes cover under half, and the rest lacks a known reason. This sample lists about 190,000 clones; about 83% were detected once. 4% to 6% of the sample belongs to the ten largest clones. The sample taken for sequencing was peripheral blood. Receptors were obtained from a woman aged 65 to 85 with active or convalescent COVID-19.

The chain employs TRBV7-3 and TRBJ2-2; 7 bases are a match to TRBD1. V lost 6 bases to trimming and J lost 5 bases; unmatched junction nucleotides: 6. Germline V gene sequence: CDR1 SGHTA, CDR2 FQGTGA. The CDR3 is made up of 14 amino acids. The CDR3: CASRGQGETGELFF. In DNA, the CDR3 is TGTGCCAGCAGAGGGCAGGGGGAGACCGGGGAGCTGTTTTTT. The variable domain in full, with the rest retrieved from reference TRBV7-3 and TRBJ2-2, is GAGVSQTPSNKVTEKGKYVELRCDPISGHTALYWYRQSLGQGPEFLIYFQGTGAADDSGLPNDRFFAVRPEGSVSTLKIQRTERGDSAVYLCASRGQGETGELFFGEGSRLTVL.

The chain combines TRBV12-2 with TRBJ2-5; the table calls TRBD1, which could not be checked here. TRBV12-2 is shown as a pseudogene. CDR3 length: 17 amino acids. CDR3 sequence (DNA): TGTGCAAGTCGCTTAGTCCGCCGACAGGCAGGGGACAGGACCCAGTACTTC. This gives the protein CASRLVRRQAGDRTQYF.

This chain joins TRBV10-3 and TRBJ2-2, with a possible D match to TRBD2 (5 bases). The CDR3 runs to 13 residues. The V and J ends lost 5 bases and 4 bases respectively, with 8 bases between them. CDR1 is ENHRY and CDR2 is SYGVKD in the germline V gene. The CDR3 DNA sequence: TGTGCCATCAGTCCTAGCACCACCGGGGAGCTGTTTTTT. Protein sequence: CAISPSTTGELFF.

V is TRBV7-6 and J is TRBJ2-5, with D possibly matching TRBD1 (5 bases). CDR1 is SGHVS, CDR2 FNYEAQ, per germline. CDR3 length: 12 amino acids. Trimming took 5 bases from V and 7 from J, leaving 11 bases between them. CDR3 in amino acids: CASSNPQGTQYF. The CDR3 region has the DNA TGTGCCAGCAGCAATCCCCAGGGGACCCAGTACTTC.

The chain couples TRBV10-3 to TRBJ2-3, with D possibly matching TRBD1 (6 bases). Trimming shortened V by 0 bases and J by 3 bases, and 7 bases separated the two germline ends. The CDR3 is 14 amino acids. Germline CDR1 is ENHRY and CDR2 is SYGVKD. CDR3 in DNA: TGTGCCATCAGTGAGTCAAGGGGGACAGATACGCAGTATTTT. This sequence encodes CAISESRGTDTQYF.

The chain links TRBV5-4 to TRBJ2-1; 10 nucleotides agree with TRBD2. The CDR3 is 15 residues long. Losses at the gene ends were 0 bases for V and 6 bases for J; bases not matched to a gene: 3. CDR1 is SGHNT and CDR2 is YYREEE in the germline V gene (reference sequence). This CDR3 reads CASSLGASGSNEQFF. In nucleotides, the CDR3 is TGTGCCAGCAGCTTGGGTGCTAGCGGGAGCAATGAGCAGTTCTTC.

The chain uses TRBV5-4 and TRBJ2-7; 10 bases fit TRBD2. V lost 5 bases and J lost 1; bases outside the gene matches: 6. CDR3 length: 15 residues. Germline assignment: CDR1 SGHNT and CDR2 YYREEE (reference sequence). The CDR3 bases are TGTGCCAGCAGGTTAGCGGGAGGTCCATCCTACGAGCAGTACTTC. Its protein is CASRLAGGPSYEQYF. Looking up the rest from reference TRBV5-4 and TRBJ2-7 gives the full variable domain: ETGVTQSPTHLIKTRGQQVTLRCSSQSGHNTVSWYQQALGQGPQFIFQYYREEENGRGNFPPRFSGLQFPNYSSELNVNALELDDSALYLCASRLAGGPSYEQYFGPGTRLTVT.

The chain links TRBV27 to TRBJ2-1, with TRBD2 identical over 9 bases. Germline CDR1 is MNHEY and CDR2 is SMNVEV (reference sequence). CDR3 length: 15 residues. Losses at the gene ends were 6 bases for V and 7 bases for J; bases not matched to a gene: 10. This CDR3 is CASREQLAGKNEQFF. CDR3 bases: TGTGCCAGCAGAGAACAACTAGCGGGTAAGAATGAGCAGTTCTTC.

Worth noting for this clone: Other DNA sequences in this sample translate to the same CDR3. The chain couples TRBV7-9 to TRBJ1-1; D perhaps matches TRBD1 (5 bases). This CDR3 is built from 12 residues. The germline V and J ends were trimmed by 5 bases and 5 bases, with 9 bases remaining between them. Germline assignment: CDR1 SEHNR and CDR2 FQNEAQ (reference sequence). The CDR3 DNA sequence: TGTGCCAGCAGCCTACGGGGGACTGAAGCTTTCTTT. Amino acids: CASSLRGTEAFF.

This chain connects TRBV6-5 to TRBJ1-5; no firm D call. This CDR3 is 15 amino acids long. Germline V CDR1 and CDR2: MNHEY, SVGAGI. Trimming took off 9 bases at V and 7 bases at J, with 22 bases between the two ends. CDR3 sequence: CASHVSGSGDQPQHF. The CDR3 region has the DNA TGTGCCAGTCACGTTTCCGGGTCCGGAGACCAGCCCCAGCATTTT.

CDR3: CASSSGTGSGNTIYF. CDR3 in DNA: TGTGCCAGCAGTTCGGGTACGGGGTCTGGAAACACCATATATTTT. The chain combines TRBV28 with TRBJ1-3, with D uncertain. Per germline, CDR1 MDHEN and CDR2 SYDVKM. The germline V and J ends were trimmed by 4 bases and 1 base, with 11 bases remaining between them. This CDR3 spans 15 amino acids.

A few counts support this clone. The V call is TRBV19, the J call TRBJ2-4; 9 nucleotides line up with TRBD1. V lost 5 bases to trimming and J lost 2 bases; unmatched junction nucleotides: 4. The CDR3 extends over 15 amino acids. The germline V gene has CDR1 LNHDA and CDR2 SQIVND (reference sequence). CDR3 coding DNA: TGTGCCAGTAGTCCGGACAGGGGTACCAAAAACATTCAGTACTTC. Protein: CASSPDRGTKNIQYF.

The chain couples TRBV20-1 to TRBJ2-1; D unclear. Germline V gives CDR1 DFQATT, CDR2 SNEGSKA (reference sequence). The CDR3 is made up of 11 amino acids. Between the trimmed V and J ends, which lost 2 bases and 9 bases, there was a span of 8 bases. The CDR3 region is CSARLGSEQFF. CDR3 DNA sequence: TGCAGTGCTAGATTGGGCAGTGAGCAGTTCTTC.

The rearrangement uses TRBV11-2 and TRBJ1-2; no clear D gene. The germline V gene encodes CDR1 SGHAT and CDR2 FQNNGV. The CDR3 extends over 13 amino acids. V lost 0 bases to trimming and J lost 8 bases, with 10 bases between them. DNA of the CDR3: TGTGCCAGCAGCTTAGAAGCTTACGTCGGCTACACCTTC. Translated: CASSLEAYVGYTF.

The rearrangement links TRBV6-6 to TRBJ1-1, with TRBD1 identical over 9 bases. The CDR3 consists of 13 residues. In germline, CDR1 is MNHNY, CDR2 SVGAGI (reference sequence). The V gene end was trimmed by 6 bases and the J gene end by 6 bases; junction bases not matched to a gene: 5. CDR3 DNA: TGTGCCAGCAGAACAGGGGGCCGGGCTGAAGCTTTCTTT. The encoded protein is CASRTGGRAEAFF.

The rearrangement joins TRBV3-1 (or the pseudogene TRBV3-2) to TRBJ2-5, with 8 bases that match TRBD2. Germline lookup yields CDR1 LGHDT and CDR2 YNNKEL (reference sequence). The CDR3 extends over 16 amino acids. With V trimmed by 1 base and J by 3 bases, 7 bases remained unmatched. The CDR3 DNA is TGTGCCAGCAGCCAAGGGTCTAGCGGGCATAAAGAGACCCAGTACTTC. This gives the protein CASSQGSSGHKETQYF.

This chain links TRBV5-5 with TRBJ2-2, with TRBD1 matching over 9 bases. CDR1 SGHKS and CDR2 YYEKEE come from the germline V gene (reference sequence). The V segment lost 4 bases and the J segment 4 bases; nucleotides outside the gene matches: 20. This CDR3 is built from 20 residues. This chain's CDR3 is CASSIGTGRHPNRGTGELFF. In nucleotides, the CDR3 is TGTGCCAGCAGCATCGGGACAGGGAGGCATCCCAATAGGGGCACCGGGGAGCTGTTTTTT.

This clone was found once. The J gene is TRBJ2-1, the V gene TRBV9; 7 positions match TRBD2. Germline V gives CDR1 SGDLS, CDR2 YYNGEE. The CDR3 is 15 amino acids. Trimming took 0 bases from V and 8 from J; bases not matched to a gene: 8. CDR3 residues: CASSVGGGYRDEQFF. The CDR3 DNA reads as TGTGCCAGCAGCGTAGGCGGGGGTTACCGGGATGAGCAGTTCTTC.

V usage is TRBV5-1 and J usage is TRBJ1-1; D gene ambiguous. Germline V CDR1 and CDR2: SGHRS, YFSETQ. V gave up 0 bases and J gave up 0 bases, with 6 bases separating them. The CDR3 sequence is 14 residues long. The CDR3 DNA reads TGCGCCAGCAGCTTGGGACACCTGAACACTGAAGCTTTCTTT. Its protein product is CASSLGHLNTEAFF.

The genes are TRBV30 and TRBJ1-1, with D unclear. Germline loops: CDR1 GTSNPN, CDR2 SVGIG (reference sequence). The CDR3 length is 12 residues. V was cut by 5 bases and J by 1 base, with 8 bases left in between. The CDR3 DNA follows: TGTGCCTGGGGTACGCGGAACACTGAAGCTTTCTTT. Translated: CAWGTRNTEAFF.

This CDR3 reads CAISEFGQGNYGYTF. DNA for the CDR3: TGTGCCATCAGTGAGTTCGGACAGGGGAACTATGGCTACACCTTC. This chain joins TRBV10-3 and TRBJ1-2, with 9 bases identical to TRBD1. With 1 base clipped from V and 2 bases from J, the junction kept 2 bases outside the gene matches. The CDR3 spans 15 residues. Germline V gene sequence: CDR1 ENHRY, CDR2 SYGVKD.

The V gene is TRBV13, the J gene TRBJ2-3, with 8 bases fitting TRBD2. This CDR3 region has 15 residues. Germline V gene lookup returns CDR1 PRHDT and CDR2 FYEKMQ (reference sequence). V shed 3 bases and J 7 bases; nucleotides not matched to a gene: 9. Here the CDR3 reads CASSLRAGVENTQYF. In DNA form, the CDR3 reads TGTGCCAGCAGCTTGCGAGCGGGAGTGGAGAATACGCAGTATTTT.

J is TRBJ2-1 and V is TRBV7-9, with D possibly matching TRBD2 (5 bases). Germline-derived CDR1 and CDR2 are SEHNR and FQNEAQ (reference sequence). V was shortened by 10 bases and J by 0 bases, with 16 bases between the two germline ends. The CDR3 sequence is 15 residues long. The DNA of the CDR3 is TGTGCCAACACCAAGGTAGCGAGCTCCTACAATGAGCAGTTCTTC. Translation: CANTKVASSYNEQFF.

The chain employs TRBV6-1 and TRBJ2-5, with D possibly being TRBD1 (6 bases). Trimming cost V 1 base and J 0 bases, with 15 bases left between them. Germline loops: CDR1 MNHNS, CDR2 SASEGT. This CDR3 region has 17 residues. The CDR3 sequence is CASSEGYGGPYQETQYF. The DNA for the CDR3 is TGTGCCAGCAGTGAAGGGTATGGGGGCCCGTACCAAGAGACCCAGTACTTC.

This chain links TRBV4-1 with TRBJ1-5; D is ambiguous. The germline CDR1 and CDR2 sequences are MGHRA and YSYEKL. This CDR3 contains 16 residues. V was pared by 1 base and J by 7 bases, with 17 bases between. This CDR3 is CASSQVIGAPPQPQHF. As DNA, the CDR3 is TGCGCCAGCAGCCAAGTAATAGGAGCTCCCCCCCAGCCCCAGCATTTT.

The chain is built from TRBV5-1 and TRBJ2-5; 7 nucleotides line up with TRBD2. Per germline, CDR1 SGHRS and CDR2 YFSETQ. The CDR3 is made up of 15 amino acids. After removal of 4 bases from V and 2 bases from J, the junction contained 8 bases not matched to a gene. As DNA, the CDR3 is TGCGCCAGCAGCCCCACCTCGGGACTACAAGAGACCCAGTACTTC. Translated, it gives CASSPTSGLQETQYF.

The genes are TRBV11-2 and TRBJ2-1; no definite D call. The length of the CDR3 is 12 residues. V lost 4 bases, J lost 3 bases, and 4 bases lay in between. CDR1 and CDR2 from the germline V gene are SGHAT and FQNNGV. For the CDR3, the DNA is TGTGCCAGCAGCTCCTTCTACAATGAGCAGTTCTTC. Amino acids: CASSSFYNEQFF.

CDR3 in amino acids: CASSPKIAGGSSYEQFF. The CDR3 DNA is TGCGCCAGCAGCCCGAAGATTGCGGGAGGTAGCAGTTATGAGCAGTTCTTC. V and J are TRBV5-1 and TRBJ2-1, with 8 bases matching TRBD2. Germline V CDR1 and CDR2: SGHRS, YFSETQ. V shed 4 bases and J 8 bases; nucleotides not matched to a gene: 17. The CDR3 runs 17 residues.

The rearrangement uses TRBV20-1 and TRBJ1-5, with TRBD1 as a possible D gene (5 bases). Trimming cost V 3 bases and J 4 bases, with 10 bases left between them. CDR1 is DFQATT and CDR2 is SNEGSKA in the germline V gene (reference sequence). This CDR3 is built from 13 residues. Here the CDR3 reads CSASIQGNQPQHF. The CDR3 nucleotides are TGCAGTGCTAGTATCCAGGGTAATCAGCCCCAGCATTTT.